This TCR beta chain was captured by sequencing in a study of blood T cell repertoires in COVID-19. The wider study: COVID-19 samples, acute and convalescent, were from the United States, Italy and Spain. Sources were T cells, B-cell-depleted T cells, or PBMCs; the material itself was cDNA or gDNA.

This clone has a handful of counts. V was shortened by 5 bases and J by 1 base, with 11 bases between the two germline ends. Germline V gene lookup returns CDR1 MNHEY and CDR2 SVGAGI. The CDR3 contains 15 residues. The assay was immunoSEQ multiplex PCR, and TCRdb's table has in-frame clones only and misses some. The sample holds nearly 95,000 clones, more than 75% seen once. This TCR came from a human donor with acute or convalescent COVID-19. The donor label of this sample is uncertain. The chain uses TRBV6-5 and TRBJ2-2; perhaps TRBD1 as D (6 bases). The sample consisted of peripheral blood. This CDR3 is CASSLRGLNTGELFF. DNA of the CDR3: TGTGCCAGCAGTCTCAGGGGTCTGAACACCGGGGAGCTGTTTTTT.